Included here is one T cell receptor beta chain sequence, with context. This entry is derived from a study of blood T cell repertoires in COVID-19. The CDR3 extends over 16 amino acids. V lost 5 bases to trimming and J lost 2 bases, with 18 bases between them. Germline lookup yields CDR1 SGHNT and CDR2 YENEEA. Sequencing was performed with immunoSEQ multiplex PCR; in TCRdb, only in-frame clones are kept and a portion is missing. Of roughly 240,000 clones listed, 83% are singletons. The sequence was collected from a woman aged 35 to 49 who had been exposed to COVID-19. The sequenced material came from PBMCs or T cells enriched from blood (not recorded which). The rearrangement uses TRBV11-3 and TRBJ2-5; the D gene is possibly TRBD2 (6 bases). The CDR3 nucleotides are TGTGCCAGCAGCCGTGGTGGTGCGGGGATACAAGAGACCCAGTACTTC. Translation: CASSRGGAGIQETQYF.